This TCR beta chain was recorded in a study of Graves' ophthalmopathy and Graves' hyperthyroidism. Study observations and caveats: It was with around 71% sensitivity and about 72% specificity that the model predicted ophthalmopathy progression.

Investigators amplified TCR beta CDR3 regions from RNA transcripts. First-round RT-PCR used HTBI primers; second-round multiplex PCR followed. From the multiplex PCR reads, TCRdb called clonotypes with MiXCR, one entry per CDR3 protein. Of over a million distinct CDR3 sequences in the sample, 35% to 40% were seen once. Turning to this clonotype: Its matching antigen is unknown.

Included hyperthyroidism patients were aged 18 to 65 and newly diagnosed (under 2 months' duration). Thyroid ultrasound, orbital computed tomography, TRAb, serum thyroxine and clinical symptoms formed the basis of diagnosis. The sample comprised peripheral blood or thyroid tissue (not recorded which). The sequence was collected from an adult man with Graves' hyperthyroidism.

The CDR3 bases are TGTGCCAGCAGCTTAGGGAGGATGAATGGCTACACCTTC. Protein: CASSLGRMNGYTF. V usage is TRBV7-9 and J usage is TRBJ1-2; no definite D call. There are 13 residues in the CDR3. CDR1 SEHNR and CDR2 FQNEAQ come from the germline V gene (reference sequence). Trimming left V 1 base short and J 6 bases short, with 9 bases between.